This T cell receptor beta chain appears in the sequencing data of a study of CD8 T cells in ankylosing spondylitis. 5'-RACE, quantitative and with molecular barcodes, yielded the TCR beta libraries. MiXCR was run by TCRdb on the 5' RACE reads, yielding one entry per CDR3 protein. The data contain under 250,000 distinct CDR3 sequences, roughly 8% of them seen just once; the ten biggest clones take up approximately 5%. The germline V gene encodes CDR1 MNHNY and CDR2 SVGAGI (reference sequence). This CDR3 is built from 14 residues. Unmatched junction bases numbered 6, after V lost 7 bases and J lost 4 bases. Study results and limitations: Disease-linked clones reportedly showed significant enrichment in matched ankylosing spondylitis synovial fluid. A TCR beta motif of about 8 highly homologous variants seemed to mark ankylosing spondylitis blood.

There are a few counts of this clonotype. Its antigen is as yet unknown. The receptor was isolated from a female donor with ankylosing spondylitis or in good health (not recorded which). This chain links TRBV6-6 with TRBJ2-7, with 11 bases aligning to TRBD2. The sequenced sample consisted of blood, either unsorted or a sorted T cell fraction (not recorded which). As DNA, the CDR3 is TGTGCCAGCACCATGGGACTAGCGGAATACGAGCAGTACTTC. This sequence encodes CASTMGLAEYEQYF.